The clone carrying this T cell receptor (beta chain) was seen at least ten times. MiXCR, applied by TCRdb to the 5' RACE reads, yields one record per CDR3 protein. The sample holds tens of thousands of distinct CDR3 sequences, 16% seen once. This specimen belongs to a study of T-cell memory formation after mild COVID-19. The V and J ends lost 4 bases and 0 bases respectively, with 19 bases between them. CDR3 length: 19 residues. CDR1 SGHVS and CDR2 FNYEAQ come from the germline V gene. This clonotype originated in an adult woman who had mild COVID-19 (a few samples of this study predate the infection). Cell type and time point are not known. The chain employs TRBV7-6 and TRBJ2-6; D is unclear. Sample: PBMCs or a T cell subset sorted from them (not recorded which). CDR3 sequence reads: CASSSPRDGLYSGANVLTF. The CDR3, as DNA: TGTGCCAGCAGCTCCCCCCGTGACGGGCTTTACTCTGGGGCCAACGTCCTGACTTTC.